This T cell receptor (beta chain) was retrieved from a study of CD8 T cells in ankylosing spondylitis. In its sample, this clonotype was seen a few times. Its antigen remains unidentified. The CDR3 spans 13 residues. Germline CDR1 SQVTM, CDR2 ANQGSEA. Findings of the study overall: Characteristic, it appeared, of ankylosing spondylitis blood was a TCR beta motif of several highly homologous variants. Previous work reported some of these motif variants in the synovial fluid and blood of reactive arthritis. Reports say disease-linked clones showed up significantly more in matched ankylosing spondylitis synovial fluid.

A quantitative 5'-RACE method, one with molecular barcodes, was used to make TCR beta libraries. Each CDR3 protein gets one entry after TCRdb re-called the 5' RACE reads with MiXCR. The table records 300,000 to 350,000 distinct CDR3 sequences, roughly 14% of them present only once. The rearrangement uses TRBV29-1 and TRBJ1-1, with D perhaps matching TRBD1 (6 bases). The sequencing sample was made of blood, either unsorted or a sorted T cell fraction (not recorded which). This TCR was recovered from a male donor with ankylosing spondylitis or in good health (not recorded which). The CDR3 loop is CGSGADWNTEAFF. The DNA of the CDR3 is TGCGGGTCGGGGGCCGATTGGAACACTGAAGCTTTCTTT.